Below, 22 T cell receptor beta chains from the same sample are listed, as sequenced in a study of cytomegalovirus exposure and HLA in healthy donors. The study ran its PCR with 60 Vbeta and 13 Jbeta primers. The method was immunoSEQ multiplex PCR; TCRdb's version includes in-frame clones alone and lacks a portion of them. The repertoire holds about 130,000 clones, around 80% seen once, with approximately 1.8% in the top ten. Material for sequencing was PBMCs. These receptors all come from a woman aged 40 to 49 in good health and CMV-seronegative.

The V and J genes are TRBV7-9 and TRBJ2-5, with 7 bases matching TRBD1. The CDR3 is 12 residues long. Germline-derived CDR1 and CDR2 are SEHNR and FQNEAQ (reference sequence). The CDR3 sequence: CAGDSGQETQYF. The CDR3 DNA reads TGTGCGGGGGACAGTGGACAAGAGACCCAGTACTTC. The full variable domain, completed using reference TRBV7-9 and TRBJ2-5, is DTGVSQNPRHKITKRGQNVTFRCDPISEHNRLYWYRQTLGQGPEFLTYFQNEAQLEKSRLLSDRFSAERPKGSFSTLEIQRTEQGDSAMYLCAGDSGQETQYFGPGTRLLVL.

The chain links TRBV5-1 to TRBJ2-5, with 9 bases identical to TRBD2. Losses at the gene ends were 4 bases for V and 4 bases for J; bases not matched to a gene: 8. Germline CDR1 reads SGHRS; CDR2 reads YFSETQ. The CDR3 covers 15 residues. CDR3: CASSGLKLAGETQYF. In DNA form, the CDR3 reads TGCGCCAGCAGCGGACTTAAACTAGCGGGAGAGACCCAGTACTTC.

The chain couples TRBV18 to TRBJ2-3, with 10 nucleotides matching TRBD1. The germline V gene has CDR1 KGHSH and CDR2 LQKENI. The CDR3 consists of 15 residues. The V and J ends lost 4 bases and 1 base, in that order; junction bases with no gene match: 2. The CDR3 DNA sequence: TGTGCCAGCTCACAAGGGACAGGGGGCACAGATACGCAGTATTTT. It yields the protein CASSQGTGGTDTQYF.

This clone was observed a single time. The chain employs TRBV7-9 and TRBJ2-1; D uncertain. Germline V gene lookup returns CDR1 SEHNR and CDR2 FQNEAQ (reference sequence). This CDR3 is built from 12 residues. The V and J ends lost 1 base and 7 bases respectively, with 5 bases between them. The CDR3, as DNA: TGTGCCAGCAGCTTAGTCCAAAATGAGCAGTTCTTC. Amino acids: CASSLVQNEQFF.

The genes are TRBV6-5 and TRBJ2-7, with unresolved D. The CDR3 contains 13 residues. The V gene lost 5 bases and the J gene lost 3 bases, with 11 bases spanning the gap. Germline assignment: CDR1 MNHEY and CDR2 SVGAGI. The DNA for the CDR3 is TGTGCCAGCAGTAGTATACCCAGCTACGAGCAGTACTTC. It codes for CASSSIPSYEQYF.

This sequence joins TRBV21-1 and TRBJ2-3; the D call TRBD2 from the table was never checked on the DNA. TRBV21-1 is tagged as a pseudogene. This CDR3 comprises 20 residues. The CDR3 DNA is TGTGCCAGCAGCCCTCTAAGGACTATTTCCGTCACCACAAGTCCTAAAAAGGAGTATTTT. This translates into CASSPLRTISVTTSPKKEYF.

The chain employs TRBV28 and TRBJ1-5; D uncertain. V lost 6 bases, J lost 3 bases, and 15 bases lay in between. Germline V lookup: CDR1 MDHEN, CDR2 SYDVKM. The CDR3 has 15 residues. CDR3 in DNA: TGTGCCAGCAGCCCTTTTGTCGGTCCCAATCAGCCCCAGCATTTT. This encodes CASSPFVGPNQPQHF.

The chain recombines TRBV11-3 with TRBJ2-1; D might be TRBD2 (6 bases). The germline CDR1 and CDR2 sequences are SGHNT and YENEEA. The CDR3 covers 14 residues. V was pared by 5 bases and J by 5 bases, with 13 bases between. The CDR3 DNA reads TGTGCCAGCAGCCTCGGCGGGAAAAACAATGAGCAGTTCTTC. Encoded protein: CASSLGGKNNEQFF.

This chain links TRBV28 with TRBJ2-7; the match to TRBD2 covers 13 bases. This CDR3 contains 16 residues. Unmatched junction bases numbered 11, after V lost 5 bases and J lost 7 bases. Germline V gives CDR1 MDHEN, CDR2 SYDVKM. The DNA for the CDR3 is TGTGCCAGCAGTACAACTCCGGGACTAGCGGGGAGGGAGCAGTACTTC. This gives the protein CASSTTPGLAGREQYF. The full variable domain, its missing parts supplied by reference TRBV28 and TRBJ2-7, is DVKVTQSSRYLVKRTGEKVFLECVQDMDHENMFWYRQDPGLGLRLIYFSYDVKMKEKGDIPEGYSVSREKKERFSLILESASTNQTSMYLCASSTTPGLAGREQYFGPGTRLTVT.

About this clone: Different DNA sequences within this sample yield the same CDR3. The genes are TRBV6-1 and TRBJ2-5; D call uncertain. Germline CDR1 MNHNS, CDR2 SASEGT. Trimming took off 0 bases at V and 8 bases at J, with 7 bases between the two ends. The CDR3 contains 12 residues. The CDR3: CASSEAPGTQYF. CDR3 bases: TGTGCCAGCAGTGAAGCGCCCGGTACCCAGTACTTC.

The rearrangement uses TRBV19 and TRBJ2-6; D may be TRBD1 (5 bases). The CDR3 extends over 18 amino acids. Germline V gene sequence: CDR1 LNHDA, CDR2 SQIVND (reference sequence). Trimming pared 5 bases from V and 2 bases from J, leaving 19 bases between. CDR3 coding DNA: TGTGCCAGTAGTTCGATACGACAGCTCCGACCTGGGGCCAACGTCCTGACTTTC. It translates to CASSSIRQLRPGANVLTF.

A few counts support this clone. The chain links TRBV5-6 to TRBJ2-3, with 8 bases lining up with TRBD2. J was trimmed by 2 bases and V by 3 bases; bases with no gene match: 11. This CDR3 spans 17 amino acids. The germline gives CDR1 SGHDT, CDR2 YYEEEE. CDR3 nucleotide sequence: TGTGCCAGCAGCTCAATGGGGGGGACTAGTCTCACAGATACGCAGTATTTT. Translation: CASSSMGGTSLTDTQYF.

This clone came up once. CDR3 loop: CASSYDQGIGYTF. The CDR3 coding sequence is TGTGCCAGCAGTTACGACCAGGGGATCGGCTACACCTTC. J is TRBJ1-2 and V is TRBV6-5; D is possibly TRBD1 (6 bases). Germline lookup yields CDR1 MNHEY and CDR2 SVGAGI. The CDR3 is 13 amino acids. With 2 bases removed from V and 8 bases from J, the gap between germline ends came to 12 bases.

The CDR3 region is CASSFEQGTRSGGYTF. CDR3 nucleotide sequence: TGTGCCAGCAGCTTCGAACAGGGGACAAGGTCAGGCGGCTACACCTTC. The chain links TRBV5-5 to TRBJ1-2; 7 bases are a match to TRBD1. The germline gives CDR1 SGHKS, CDR2 YYEKEE (reference sequence). The CDR3 totals 16 residues. The J segment lost 8 bases and the V segment lost 2 bases, leaving 15 bases of the junction unmatched.

This clone turned up a few times. This chain links TRBV2 with TRBJ2-1, with 9 bases that match TRBD2. Germline V gene sequence: CDR1 SNHLY, CDR2 FYNNEI. V shed 2 bases, J shed 5 bases, and the junction held 4 bases outside the gene matches. The CDR3 has 15 residues. CDR3 sequence (DNA): TGTGCCAGCAGTGAACTGACTAGCGGCCACAATGAGCAGTTCTTC. It translates to CASSELTSGHNEQFF.

Only one count was recorded for this clone. This sequence joins TRBV19 and TRBJ2-7; possibly TRBD2 for D (6 bases). Germline CDR1 is LNHDA and CDR2 is SQIVND (reference sequence). Trimming left V 0 bases short and J 5 bases short, with 14 bases between. CDR3 length: 15 residues. CDR3 coding DNA: TGTGCCAGTAGTATAGAGGGGGGTGCGTCGGACGAGCAGTACTTC. Protein sequence: CASSIEGGASDEQYF.

The rearrangement joins TRBV6-1 to TRBJ2-6; D gene ambiguous. V was pared by 3 bases and J by 0 bases, with 3 bases between. Per the germline V gene, CDR1 is MNHNS and CDR2 is SASEGT. The CDR3 has 14 amino acids. The CDR3 DNA reads as TGTGCCAGCAGTGAGCGCTCTGGGGCCAACGTCCTGACTTTC. Its translation: CASSERSGANVLTF.

This rearrangement joins TRBV19 to TRBJ1-1; D uncertain. V lost 5 bases to trimming and J lost 3 bases, with 25 bases between them. Looked up from germline, CDR1 is LNHDA and CDR2 is SQIVND (reference sequence). The CDR3 has 18 residues. The CDR3 DNA reads as TGTGCCAGTAGTCCCCGAAATCATGCCCTTCTCGGGGACACTGAAGCTTTCTTT. Translation gives CASSPRNHALLGDTEAFF.

This clone turned up a few times. This chain links TRBV2 with TRBJ1-6; 10 bases match TRBD1. The CDR3 runs to 17 residues. V shed 3 bases and J 7 bases; nucleotides not matched to a gene: 9. Germline V CDR1 and CDR2: SNHLY, FYNNEI. CDR3: CASSEVAPGQGNSPLHF. In nucleotides, the CDR3 is TGTGCCAGCAGTGAGGTTGCCCCGGGACAGGGGAATTCACCCCTCCACTTT.

J is TRBJ1-5 and V is TRBV28; TRBD1 is a possible D gene (6 bases). The CDR3 consists of 17 residues. V shed 3 bases and J shed 4 bases, with 19 bases lying between them. Germline assignment: CDR1 MDHEN and CDR2 SYDVKM. CDR3 residues: CASSFIPSRTVNQPQHF. The CDR3, as DNA: TGTGCCAGCAGTTTTATTCCTTCACGGACAGTGAATCAGCCCCAGCATTTT.

The chain carries TRBV5-1 and TRBJ2-5; perhaps TRBD1 as D (5 bases). The CDR3 spans 14 residues. CDR1 and CDR2 (germline): SGHRS, YFSETQ. V lost 3 bases to trimming and J lost 3 bases, with 12 bases between them. The CDR3 is CASSSTPREETQYF. In DNA, the CDR3 is TGCGCCAGCAGCTCAACTCCCAGGGAAGAGACCCAGTACTTC.

The rearrangement uses TRBV4-1 and TRBJ1-3; 7 bases agree with TRBD1. Trimming at V came to 1 base and at J to 2 bases, leaving 5 bases not matched to a gene. There are 16 residues in the CDR3. Looked up from germline, CDR1 is MGHRA and CDR2 is YSYEKL. CDR3 amino acids: CASSQGGGETGNTIYF. The DNA of the CDR3 is TGCGCCAGCAGCCAAGGAGGGGGCGAAACTGGAAACACCATATATTTT.